Listed here are 24 T cell receptor beta chains from one sample, sequenced in a study of blood T cell repertoires in COVID-19. Only in-frame clones appear in the TCRdb table, and some are missing; sequencing was by immunoSEQ multiplex PCR. The sample lists 130,000 to 150,000 clones, 87% occurring once. The specimen sequenced was peripheral blood. The receptors were gathered from a middle-aged man who had recovered from COVID-19.

CDR3 loop: CASSSMTANTEAFF. As DNA, the CDR3 is TGTGCCAGCAGTTCGATGACAGCGAACACTGAAGCTTTCTTT. The chain links TRBV27 to TRBJ1-1; TRBD1 is a possible D gene (5 bases). The V end lost 4 bases, the J end lost 1 base, and 10 bases lay between the germline ends. The CDR3 consists of 14 residues. CDR1 is MNHEY and CDR2 is SMNVEV in the germline V gene (reference sequence).

This chain uses TRBV10-3 with TRBJ2-3; 7 nucleotides agree with TRBD2. This CDR3 spans 15 amino acids. J lost 4 bases, V lost 5 bases, and 9 bases had no gene match. CDR1 and CDR2 (germline): ENHRY, SYGVKD. The CDR3 protein is CAISPGGGTSDTQYF. The CDR3 DNA reads TGTGCCATCAGTCCTGGGGGGGGAACCTCAGATACGCAGTATTTT.

The chain has TRBV3-1 (or the pseudogene TRBV3-2) and TRBJ1-1, with 9 bases aligning to TRBD1. With 3 bases clipped from V and 1 base from J, the junction kept 3 bases outside the gene matches. The V gene's germline CDR1 is LGHDT and CDR2 YNNKEL (reference sequence). The CDR3 loop spans 15 amino acids. This CDR3 is CASSHRDRANTEAFF. The CDR3 region has the DNA TGTGCCAGCAGCCACCGGGACAGGGCGAACACTGAAGCTTTCTTT.

The chain is built from TRBV6-5 and TRBJ2-3; D is uncertain. CDR1 is MNHEY, CDR2 SVGAGI, per germline. Trimming left V 6 bases short and J 4 bases short, with 8 bases between. This CDR3 is 12 amino acids long. CDR3: CASRTVADTQYF. DNA of the CDR3: TGTGCCAGCAGAACTGTGGCAGATACGCAGTATTTT.

This clone was counted once. The CDR3 here is CASSEGSYEQYF. The CDR3 nucleotides are TGTGCCAGCAGTGAAGGCAGCTACGAGCAGTACTTC. This chain connects TRBV25-1 to TRBJ2-7; no definite D call. V was trimmed by 2 bases and J by 3 bases, leaving 5 bases between them. This CDR3 region has 12 residues. The V gene's germline CDR1 is MGHDK and CDR2 SYGVNS.

The chain is built from TRBV25-1 and TRBJ1-1, with a possible D match to TRBD1 (5 bases). CDR3 length equals 13 residues. Germline lookup yields CDR1 MGHDK and CDR2 SYGVNS. Trimming pared 4 bases from V and 1 base from J, leaving 7 bases between. In DNA, the CDR3 is TGTGCCAGCAGTGTCCAGGGGAACACTGAAGCTTTCTTT. This gives the protein CASSVQGNTEAFF.

The CDR3 DNA reads TGTGCCAGCAGCTTAGAGGGGGGGGTACCCGAGCAGTACTTC. It is translated as CASSLEGGVPEQYF. V and J are TRBV7-9 and TRBJ2-7; D possibly corresponds to TRBD2 (7 bases). V was pared by 1 base and J by 6 bases, with 13 bases between. CDR1 and CDR2 from the germline V gene are SEHNR and FQNEAQ (reference sequence). The length of the CDR3 is 14 residues.

The chain carries TRBV13 and TRBJ2-3; 9 bases match TRBD2. This CDR3 region has 15 residues. Germline CDR1 and CDR2: PRHDT and FYEKMQ (reference sequence). With 1 base clipped from V and 4 bases from J, the junction kept 3 bases outside the gene matches. The CDR3 here is CASSLVAGGSDTQYF. CDR3 nucleotides: TGTGCCAGCAGCTTAGTCGCGGGGGGGTCAGATACGCAGTATTTT. Filled out from reference TRBV13 and TRBJ2-3, the complete variable domain reads AAGVIQSPRHLIKEKRETATLKCYPIPRHDTVYWYQQGPGQDPQFLISFYEKMQSDKGSIPDRFSAQQFSDYHSELNMSSLELGDSALYFCASSLVAGGSDTQYFGPGTRLTVL.

The CDR3 sequence: CASRSTGTGGYEQYF. CDR3 DNA sequence: TGTGCCAGCAGATCAACCGGGACAGGGGGCTACGAGCAGTACTTC. The chain uses TRBV6-5 and TRBJ2-7; 11 nucleotides agree with TRBD1. The CDR3 is made up of 15 amino acids. Germline V gene data show CDR1 as MNHEY and CDR2 as SVGAGI. The J segment lost 3 bases and the V segment lost 6 bases, leaving 7 bases of the junction unmatched.

V is TRBV5-1 and J is TRBJ1-2; D possibly corresponds to TRBD1 (6 bases). Germline-derived CDR1 and CDR2 are SGHRS and YFSETQ. The CDR3 extends over 14 amino acids. V gave up 0 bases and J gave up 6 bases, with 12 bases separating them. For the CDR3, the DNA is TGCGCCAGCAGCTTGGTAGGGGGAACGGATGGCTACACCTTC. It translates to CASSLVGGTDGYTF.

The V and J genes are TRBV6-5 and TRBJ2-3; D call uncertain. This CDR3 comprises 11 residues. Per germline, CDR1 MNHEY and CDR2 SVGAGI. V was pared by 4 bases and J by 7 bases, with 6 bases between. The CDR3 bases are TGTGCCAGCAGTTCCCAGTATACGCAGTATTTT. It codes for CASSSQYTQYF.

The V and J genes are TRBV2 and TRBJ1-2, with 7 bases aligning to TRBD1. Germline values: CDR1 SNHLY, CDR2 FYNNEI. The CDR3 covers 15 residues. V gave up 7 bases and J gave up 0 bases; unmatched junction bases: 8. The CDR3, as DNA: TGTGCCAGCACAGGGGACAGTTCTTCTAACTATGGCTACACCTTC. Translated: CASTGDSSSNYGYTF.

This sequence joins TRBV2 and TRBJ2-7; no clear D. Trimming took 6 bases from V and 3 from J, leaving 12 bases between them. Germline lookup yields CDR1 SNHLY and CDR2 FYNNEI. CDR3 size: 13 residues. The CDR3 DNA is TGTGCCAGCAGGCTAGACCCTAGCTACGAGCAGTACTTC. It codes for CASRLDPSYEQYF.

The genes are TRBV5-1 and TRBJ1-1, with 7 bases identical to TRBD1. V lost 0 bases, J lost 3 bases, and 20 bases stayed unmatched. Germline V gene lookup returns CDR1 SGHRS and CDR2 YFSETQ. The CDR3 totals 20 residues. DNA of the CDR3: TGCGCCAGCAGCTTGGGACAGGGTAAATTTATGTCCCAGAAGGACACTGAAGCTTTCTTT. Protein product: CASSLGQGKFMSQKDTEAFF. The variable domain in full, with the rest retrieved from reference TRBV5-1 and TRBJ1-1, is KAGVTQTPRYLIKTRGQQVTLSCSPISGHRSVSWYQQTPGQGLQFLFEYFSETQRNKGNFPGRFSGRQFSNSRSEMNVSTLELGDSALYLCASSLGQGKFMSQKDTEAFFGQGTRLTVV.

The rearrangement joins TRBV19 to TRBJ2-1; 13 bases are a match to TRBD2. V lost 5 bases and J lost 4; bases outside the gene matches: 8. CDR3 length equals 17 residues. In germline, CDR1 is LNHDA, CDR2 SQIVND (reference sequence). The CDR3 DNA sequence: TGTGCCAGTAGTGGGGGACTAGCGGGGACAAGATACAATGAGCAGTTCTTC. It encodes CASSGGLAGTRYNEQFF.

V and J are TRBV5-1 and TRBJ2-3; 8 bases are shared with TRBD2. This CDR3 region has 15 residues. Germline-derived CDR1 and CDR2 are SGHRS and YFSETQ. V shed 8 bases, J shed 0 bases, and the junction held 8 bases outside the gene matches. CDR3 sequence: CASREASGSTDTQYF. CDR3 DNA sequence: TGCGCCAGTAGAGAGGCTAGCGGGAGCACAGATACGCAGTATTTT.

The J gene is TRBJ2-7, the V gene TRBV4-3; D might be TRBD2 (6 bases). This CDR3 spans 13 amino acids. Trimming took off 4 bases at V and 5 bases at J, with 12 bases between the two ends. Germline V gives CDR1 LGHNA, CDR2 YSLEER. The CDR3 sequence is CASSPLGGNEQYF. The DNA of the CDR3 is TGCGCCAGCAGCCCCTTGGGGGGAAACGAGCAGTACTTC.

This clone was seen a few times. This chain connects TRBV7-9 to TRBJ2-7, with a tentative D call TRBD2 (5 bases). V shed 1 base and J shed 5 bases, with 12 bases lying between them. In germline, CDR1 is SEHNR, CDR2 FQNEAQ (reference sequence). This CDR3 spans 14 amino acids. CDR3 DNA: TGTGCCAGCAGCTTAGTCACGGGGATCCACGAGCAGTACTTC. Its translation is CASSLVTGIHEQYF.

The J gene is TRBJ1-2, the V gene TRBV4-2, with D perhaps matching TRBD1 (5 bases). CDR1 is LGHNA, CDR2 YNFKEQ, per germline. Trimming left V 2 bases short and J 6 bases short, with 16 bases between. CDR3 length: 15 amino acids. The DNA of the CDR3 is TGTGCCAGCAGCCAACCCACTCAGGGAAGCAATGGCTACACCTTC. Translating gives CASSQPTQGSNGYTF.

This chain connects TRBV2 to TRBJ1-2, with 11 bases that match TRBD1. The germline V gene has CDR1 SNHLY and CDR2 FYNNEI. This CDR3 contains 14 residues. Trimming removed 8 bases from V and 7 bases from J; junction bases left unmatched: 9. In nucleotides, the CDR3 is TGTGCCAGCGTCATCCGGGACAGGGGGACTGGCTACACCTTC. Its protein is CASVIRDRGTGYTF.

The chain combines TRBV6-5 with TRBJ1-1; possible D gene TRBD1, 5 bases. Germline V gene lookup returns CDR1 MNHEY and CDR2 SVGAGI. V lost 6 bases, J lost 0 bases, and 11 bases lay in between. CDR3 size: 14 residues. The CDR3 DNA reads TGTGCCAGCAGATTAGACAGCCTGAACACTGAAGCTTTCTTT. Translating it yields CASRLDSLNTEAFF.

This clone showed up many times. This chain links TRBV9 with TRBJ1-2, with 12 bases lining up with TRBD1. Germline-derived CDR1 and CDR2 are SGDLS and YYNGEE. The CDR3 runs 15 residues. The trim removed 2 bases at V and 4 bases at J, leaving 3 bases unmatched. The chain's CDR3 is CASSVGTGGAYGYTF. CDR3 in DNA: TGTGCCAGCAGCGTCGGGACAGGGGGCGCCTATGGCTACACCTTC.

The genes are TRBV19 and TRBJ2-1, with TRBD1 as a possible D gene (5 bases). CDR3 length: 15 amino acids. V was shortened by 3 bases and J by 2 bases, with 11 bases between the two germline ends. Per germline, CDR1 LNHDA and CDR2 SQIVND (reference sequence). CDR3 protein: CASSMGLTAYNEQFF. In DNA form, the CDR3 reads TGTGCCAGTAGTATGGGGCTCACCGCCTACAATGAGCAGTTCTTC.

The V call is TRBV5-5, the J call TRBJ1-1; 7 bases are a match to TRBD1. This CDR3 spans 15 amino acids. Per germline, CDR1 SGHKS and CDR2 YYEKEE (reference sequence). J gave up 1 base and V 8 bases, and 11 bases lay outside the gene matches. CDR3 region: CASKVLTGTNTEAFF. As DNA, the CDR3 is TGTGCCAGTAAGGTATTGACAGGGACGAACACTGAAGCTTTCTTT.